Given below is one T cell receptor (beta chain) in context. Its antigen is as yet unknown. J lost 8 bases, V lost 1 base, and 4 bases had no gene match. The germline CDR1 and CDR2 sequences are SGHTA and FQGNSA. CDR3 length: 13 residues. These data come from a study of vaccination effects on CD4 cells after COVID-19. Study-level information: Ahead of sequencing, the ViraFEST assay grew antigen-specific CD4+ T cells using viral peptide pools.

Profiling relied on immunoSEQ multiplex PCR, and the TCRdb table lists in-frame clones only, not all of them. The profile covers some 60,000 clones, with around 73% appearing a single time and about 4.5% taken by the ten largest. Subsequent to a culture period of about ten days, CD4+ T cells were isolated. BNT162b2 vaccine or mRNA-1273 vaccine was given to participants in two doses. IL-2 medium took the place of half the medium on both days 3 and 7. This clonotype originated in a human donor who received a COVID-19 vaccine. The chain has TRBV7-2 and TRBJ1-2; 7 bases match TRBD1. Source: CD4+ T cells from PBMCs cultured without peptide, taken after COVID-19 vaccination. The CDR3 nucleotides are TGTGCCAGCAGCTTAGTAGGGGGCGAGGGCTACACCTTC. It encodes CASSLVGGEGYTF. Together with reference TRBV7-2 and TRBJ1-2, the CDR3 gives the full variable domain: GAGVSQSPSNKVTEKGKDVELRCDPISGHTALYWYRQSLGQGLEFLIYFQGNSAPDKSGLPSDRFSAERTGGSVSTLTIQRTQQEDSAVYLCASSLVGGEGYTFGSGTRLTVV.